Listed here are 19 T cell receptor beta chains from one sample, sequenced in a study of cytomegalovirus exposure and HLA in healthy donors. Primers for the PCR totalled 60 Vbeta and 13 Jbeta. TCRdb keeps only in-frame clones here, not all; method: immunoSEQ multiplex PCR. The data show around 150,000 clones, more than 70% seen once. The source material was PBMCs. These receptors were obtained from a man aged 30-40 years in good health and CMV-seronegative.

The gene calls are TRBV19 and TRBJ2-5; 8 positions agree with TRBD1. V dropped 1 base and J dropped 5; count of bases not matched to a gene: 3. CDR1 and CDR2 from the germline V gene are LNHDA and SQIVND (reference sequence). There are 14 residues in the CDR3. Written as DNA, the CDR3 is TGTGCCAGTAGTATAGGACAGGGGATTGAGACCCAGTACTTC. Residues: CASSIGQGIETQYF. Using reference TRBV19 and TRBJ2-5 for the parts outside the CDR3, the full variable domain is DGGITQSPKYLFRKEGQNVTLSCEQNLNHDAMYWYRQDPGQGLRLIYYSQIVNDFQKGDIAEGYSVSREKKESFPLTVTSAQKNPTAFYLCASSIGQGIETQYFGPGTRLLVL.

The chain has TRBV7-2 and TRBJ1-2; 9 nucleotides align to TRBD1. Germline loops: CDR1 SGHTA, CDR2 FQGNSA. V dropped 5 bases and J dropped 4; count of bases not matched to a gene: 14. The CDR3 consists of 17 residues. DNA for the CDR3: TGTGCCAGCAGCGTCCGGACTACAGGGGGCCCTTTCTATGGCTACACCTTC. This gives the protein CASSVRTTGGPFYGYTF.

The chain has TRBV28 and TRBJ1-2; TRBD1 agrees at 8 bases. This CDR3 region has 14 residues. Germline V lookup: CDR1 MDHEN, CDR2 SYDVKM. V shed 6 bases, J shed 4 bases, and the junction held 7 bases outside the gene matches. CDR3 region: CASRVQGAGYGYTF. The CDR3 DNA reads TGTGCCAGCAGGGTCCAGGGGGCCGGCTATGGCTACACCTTC.

The chain combines TRBV5-8 with TRBJ2-5; weak D call: TRBD2 (5 bases). Germline lookup yields CDR1 SGHTS and CDR2 YDEGEE. This CDR3 is built from 15 residues. The V gene lost 4 bases and the J gene lost 3 bases, with 16 bases spanning the gap. Written as DNA, the CDR3 is TGTGCCAGCAGCCAACTTCCCAGCGGCAAAGAGACCCAGTACTTC. This sequence encodes CASSQLPSGKETQYF.

This chain links TRBV5-4 with TRBJ2-3, with 7 bases aligning to TRBD2. Germline V CDR1 and CDR2: SGHNT, YYREEE (reference sequence). The V segment lost 2 bases and the J segment 4 bases; nucleotides outside the gene matches: 7. The CDR3 spans 15 residues. The DNA of the CDR3 is TGTGCCAGCAGCTTCGGCGGGAGAAATGCAGATACGCAGTATTTT. Encoded protein: CASSFGGRNADTQYF.

V and J are TRBV5-1 and TRBJ2-1; weak D call: TRBD1 (7 bases). The CDR3 has 15 residues. Per germline, CDR1 SGHRS and CDR2 YFSETQ. Trimming stripped 1 base from V and 3 bases from J, with 11 bases between. This CDR3 reads CASSLRQGGYNEQFF. CDR3 sequence (DNA): TGCGCCAGCAGCTTGCGTCAGGGGGGCTACAATGAGCAGTTCTTC.

V and J are TRBV5-1 and TRBJ2-3, with TRBD2 matching over 10 bases. This CDR3 is 16 amino acids long. With V trimmed by 4 bases and J by 5 bases, 10 bases remained unmatched. Germline CDR1 is SGHRS and CDR2 is YFSETQ. CDR3 sequence reads: CASSPTSGIMEDTQYF. The CDR3 region has the DNA TGCGCCAGCAGCCCAACTAGCGGGATAATGGAAGATACGCAGTATTTT.

The V and J genes are TRBV28 and TRBJ2-7, with D hard to call. Per the germline V gene, CDR1 is MDHEN and CDR2 is SYDVKM. There are 14 residues in the CDR3. Trimming shortened V by 2 bases and J by 2 bases, and 10 bases separated the two germline ends. The CDR3 coding sequence is TGTGCCAGCAGTTTAGGTCAAGGAGCCTACGAGCAGTACTTC. Amino acid sequence: CASSLGQGAYEQYF.

V is TRBV2 and J is TRBJ1-5; D ambiguous. Germline V gene lookup returns CDR1 SNHLY and CDR2 FYNNEI. Trimming removed 7 bases at V and 4 bases at J, with 17 bases between. The CDR3 is made up of 15 amino acids. CDR3 loop: CASTARDRGNQPQHF. The CDR3, as DNA: TGTGCCAGCACTGCGCGGGATCGGGGTAATCAGCCCCAGCATTTT.

The J gene is TRBJ2-5, the V gene TRBV5-1, with 7 bases aligning to TRBD2. CDR1 is SGHRS and CDR2 is YFSETQ in the germline V gene. V was pared by 0 bases and J by 3 bases, with 8 bases of the junction left unmatched. The CDR3 runs to 16 residues. CDR3 bases: TGCGCCAGCAGCTTGGTGGGACTAACCCAAAAAGAGACCCAGTACTTC. This codes for CASSLVGLTQKETQYF.

The rearrangement links TRBV2 to TRBJ1-4, with a tentative D call TRBD1 (6 bases). The CDR3 consists of 13 residues. Germline V gene sequence: CDR1 SNHLY, CDR2 FYNNEI. Trimming removed 4 bases from V and 8 bases from J, with 11 bases in between. The DNA for the CDR3 is TGTGCCAGCAGTGCCGGGACAAAAGAAAAACTGTTTTTT. The encoded protein is CASSAGTKEKLFF.

This clone was found a few times. The rearrangement uses TRBV30 and TRBJ2-5; tentative D call: TRBD1 (5 bases). The CDR3 spans 14 residues. Germline V gives CDR1 GTSNPN, CDR2 SVGIG (reference sequence). V shed 0 bases and J shed 0 bases, with 8 bases lying between them. The CDR3 sequence: CAWSVGADQETQYF. CDR3 nucleotide sequence: TGTGCCTGGAGTGTTGGGGCAGACCAAGAGACCCAGTACTTC.

In DNA form, the CDR3 reads TGCGCCAGCAGCCAAGATCCCTATTTGACAGGGGCGAATCAGCCCCAGCATTTT. The encoded protein is CASSQDPYLTGANQPQHF. The rearrangement joins TRBV4-1 to TRBJ1-5; 8 nucleotides match TRBD1. There are 18 residues in the CDR3. Germline-derived CDR1 and CDR2 are MGHRA and YSYEKL. Unmatched junction bases numbered 11, after V lost 0 bases and J lost 4 bases.

The rearrangement links TRBV4-2 to TRBJ2-7; TRBD1 matches 9 bases. V lost 1 base, J lost 1 base, and 5 bases stayed unmatched. This CDR3 contains 16 residues. Germline values: CDR1 LGHNA, CDR2 YNFKEQ. The DNA for the CDR3 is TGTGCCAGCAGCCAAGCCGGGACAGGGAATTCCTACGAGCAGTACTTC. This codes for CASSQAGTGNSYEQYF.

CDR3 protein: CASSLARGHYEQYF. CDR3 coding DNA: TGTGCCAGCAGCTTAGCCAGGGGCCACTACGAGCAGTACTTC. The chain joins TRBV7-8 to TRBJ2-7, with D tentatively TRBD1 (6 bases). CDR1 and CDR2 (germline): SGHVS, FQNEAQ. The V end was cut by 0 bases, the J end by 3 bases, with 9 bases between. CDR3 length: 14 amino acids.

V gene TRBV4-2 combines with J gene TRBJ2-7, with TRBD2 matching 10 bases. Germline V gives CDR1 LGHNA, CDR2 YNFKEQ. The CDR3 spans 15 residues. V lost 0 bases to trimming and J lost 2 bases; unmatched junction nucleotides: 1. In DNA, the CDR3 is TGTGCCAGCAGCCAAGATGGGACTAGCGCCTACGAGCAGTACTTC. Translating it yields CASSQDGTSAYEQYF.

The gene calls are TRBV11-2 and TRBJ2-1; tentatively, D is TRBD1 (6 bases). Trimming cost V 2 bases and J 6 bases, with 8 bases left between them. CDR3 length equals 13 residues. The germline CDR1 and CDR2 sequences are SGHAT and FQNNGV. The CDR3 bases are TGTGCCAGCAGCTTAATCAGGGGCAATGAGCAGTTCTTC. Protein sequence: CASSLIRGNEQFF.

This CDR3 reads CASSPLGGGLGNEQFF. In DNA, the CDR3 is TGTGCCAGCAGCCCGCTGGGGGGGGGCCTGGGCAATGAGCAGTTCTTC. This chain links TRBV5-4 with TRBJ2-1, with a tentative D call TRBD2 (7 bases). V lost 4 bases, J lost 6 bases, and 20 bases lay in between. Germline lookup yields CDR1 SGHNT and CDR2 YYREEE (reference sequence). The CDR3 runs 16 residues.

J is TRBJ1-2 and V is TRBV15; 7 positions agree with TRBD1. Germline V CDR1 and CDR2: LNHNV, YYDKDF (reference sequence). The CDR3 spans 14 residues. J lost 5 bases, V lost 0 bases, and 3 bases had no gene match. The CDR3 sequence: CATSREGGPYGYTF. The DNA of the CDR3 is TGTGCCACCAGCAGAGAAGGGGGCCCATATGGCTACACCTTC.